These 23 T cell receptor beta chains share one sample of origin, sequenced in a study of T cell responses to AZD1222 COVID-19 vaccine. Sequencing was performed with immunoSEQ multiplex PCR; in TCRdb, only in-frame clones are kept and a portion is missing. The table lists approximately 89,000 clones, approximately 90% of them singletons. The input for sequencing was peripheral blood, taken on day 0 of MenACWY control vaccination. These receptors were collected from an adult in good health.

This chain links TRBV29-1 with TRBJ1-3; weak D call: TRBD1 (6 bases). The V end was cut by 7 bases, the J end by 4 bases, with 20 bases between. The CDR3 totals 15 residues. The germline CDR1 and CDR2 sequences are SQVTM and ANQGSEA. CDR3: CSGQLGAGAGNTIYF. The DNA of the CDR3 is TGCAGCGGCCAGCTGGGGGCAGGGGCCGGAAACACCATATATTTT.

The chain links TRBV7-2 to TRBJ2-7; tentative D call: TRBD2 (7 bases). V lost 3 bases and J 11 bases, leaving 14 bases between the germline ends. CDR1 is SGHTA, CDR2 FQGNSA, per germline. The CDR3 is 12 amino acids. The CDR3 reads CASSFGGRSEYF. In nucleotides, the CDR3 is TGTGCCAGCAGCTTCGGGGGGCGGTCTGAGTACTTC.

J is TRBJ1-5 and V is TRBV6-5; possibly TRBD1 for D (5 bases). With 5 bases removed from V and 14 bases from J, the gap between germline ends came to 19 bases. Germline loops: CDR1 MNHEY, CDR2 SVGAGI. This CDR3 contains 13 residues. DNA for the CDR3: TGTGCCAGCAGTCCTCTAACCCGGGGCAGCGAGCATTTT. Translated: CASSPLTRGSEHF.

CDR3 sequence reads: CASSLDPGGTNEKLFF. Here the CDR3 DNA reads TGTGCCAGCAGCTTGGATCCAGGGGGTACTAATGAAAAACTGTTTTTT. The V call is TRBV5-6, the J call TRBJ1-4; 7 nucleotides align to TRBD1. Looked up from germline, CDR1 is SGHDT and CDR2 is YYEEEE. The CDR3 is made up of 16 amino acids. The junction had 4 bases not matched to a gene; V was cut back by 0 bases and J by 2 bases.

The CDR3 sequence is CASSFGSDKPQHF. In DNA, the CDR3 is TGTGCCAGCAGTTTCGGCTCGGATAAGCCCCAGCATTTT. The J gene is TRBJ1-5, the V gene TRBV28, with unresolved D. The germline V and J ends were trimmed by 3 bases and 8 bases, with 11 bases remaining between them. This CDR3 region has 13 residues. In germline, CDR1 is MDHEN, CDR2 SYDVKM.

The chain recombines TRBV2 with TRBJ2-7; tentative D call: TRBD2 (5 bases). The CDR3 has 14 residues. Germline CDR1 and CDR2: SNHLY and FYNNEI. Trimming left V 4 bases short and J 2 bases short, with 12 bases between. The CDR3 DNA is TGTGCCAGCAGTGGGGAAGAGGGAGCCTACGAGCAGTACTTC. Protein product: CASSGEEGAYEQYF.

This clone was seen once. Germline and junction disagree at one end, which may indicate a read error. The rearrangement uses TRBV10-2 and TRBJ2-1; 7 bases agree with TRBD2. In germline, CDR1 is WSHSY, CDR2 SAAADI. This CDR3 spans 12 amino acids. In DNA form, the CDR3 reads TGCGCCAGCAGTCCAAACGGACTAGGATCGCTCTTC. Its protein is CASSPNGLGSLF.

The chain is built from TRBV5-1 and TRBJ2-2; the D is unclear. Germline CDR1 reads SGHRS; CDR2 reads YFSETQ. V lost 1 base and J lost 3, with 7 bases in between. The CDR3 consists of 14 residues. The CDR3 sequence: CASSLYRDTGELFF. Here the CDR3 DNA reads TGCGCCAGCAGCTTGTATCGAGACACCGGGGAGCTGTTTTTT.

V is TRBV30 and J is TRBJ2-1; D perhaps matches TRBD1 (6 bases). This CDR3 has 15 amino acids. V was cut by 0 bases and J by 6 bases, with 15 bases left in between. CDR1 GTSNPN and CDR2 SVGIG come from the germline V gene (reference sequence). The CDR3 region is CAWSVPQGDINEQFF. CDR3 nucleotide sequence: TGTGCCTGGAGTGTACCACAGGGAGATATCAATGAGCAGTTCTTC.

The chain has TRBV28 and TRBJ1-6; D gene ambiguous. Germline lookup yields CDR1 MDHEN and CDR2 SYDVKM. This CDR3 region has 12 residues. With 6 bases removed from V and 14 bases from J, the gap between germline ends came to 14 bases. The CDR3 loop reads CASSSDGRSLHF. The CDR3 DNA reads TGTGCCAGCAGCTCGGACGGTAGATCCCTCCACTTT.

The rearrangement uses TRBV19 and TRBJ2-1; 7 nucleotides align to TRBD2. Germline lookup yields CDR1 LNHDA and CDR2 SQIVND (reference sequence). V was pared by 8 bases and J by 5 bases, with 12 bases of the junction left unmatched. This CDR3 spans 15 amino acids. The CDR3 sequence is CASRPAGYRDNEQFF. The CDR3, as DNA: TGTGCCAGTCGTCCAGCGGGATATAGGGACAATGAGCAGTTCTTC. The variable domain in full, with the rest retrieved from reference TRBV19 and TRBJ2-1, is DGGITQSPKYLFRKEGQNVTLSCEQNLNHDAMYWYRQDPGQGLRLIYYSQIVNDFQKGDIAEGYSVSREKKESFPLTVTSAQKNPTAFYLCASRPAGYRDNEQFFGPGTRLTVL.

V and J are TRBV3-1 (or the pseudogene TRBV3-2) and TRBJ2-7; maybe TRBD2 (6 bases). Trimming stripped 3 bases from V and 6 bases from J, with 18 bases between. CDR1 and CDR2 (germline): LGHDT, YNNKEL (reference sequence). This CDR3 has 15 residues. The CDR3 coding sequence is TGTGCCAGCAGCCAGGTCCGGCGGGACCTTAGCGAGCAGTACTTC. This gives the protein CASSQVRRDLSEQYF.

The chain recombines TRBV10-1 with TRBJ2-7; no clear D gene. The CDR3 consists of 12 residues. Per germline, CDR1 WNHNN and CDR2 SYGVQD (reference sequence). Trimming pared 10 bases from V and 0 bases from J, leaving 10 bases between. CDR3 bases: TGCGCCAAAACGCCCGACTCCTACGAGCAGTACTTC. Translation: CAKTPDSYEQYF.

The chain combines TRBV11-1 with TRBJ1-6, with TRBD1 identical over 8 bases. The junction had 7 bases not matched to a gene; V was cut back by 5 bases and J by 10 bases. The CDR3 extends over 14 amino acids. CDR1 is SGHAT, CDR2 FQDESV, per germline (reference sequence). CDR3 sequence: CASSPGTGGSPLHF. CDR3 sequence (DNA): TGTGCCAGCAGCCCCGGGACAGGTGGCTCACCCCTCCACTTT.

This chain uses TRBV14 with TRBJ2-7; 8 bases map to TRBD2. This CDR3 spans 15 amino acids. CDR1 SGHDN and CDR2 FVKESK come from the germline V gene. V shed 4 bases and J 2 bases; nucleotides not matched to a gene: 7. The CDR3 region has the DNA TGTGCCAGCAGCCTCGGGGGGGACTTCACCTACGAGCAGTACTTC. Its translation is CASSLGGDFTYEQYF.

This clone was observed a handful of times. The V call is TRBV9, the J call TRBJ2-7; D gene unclear. Germline assignment: CDR1 SGDLS and CDR2 YYNGEE. This CDR3 is 14 amino acids long. V was pared by 4 bases and J by 3 bases, with 14 bases between. This CDR3 is CASSSRGVGYEQYF. CDR3 nucleotides: TGTGCCAGCAGCTCCAGAGGAGTTGGCTACGAGCAGTACTTC.

The chain links TRBV4-2 to TRBJ1-1, with D possibly being TRBD1 (5 bases). The CDR3 is 13 residues long. Trimming pared 0 bases from V and 4 bases from J, leaving 6 bases between. The germline gives CDR1 LGHNA, CDR2 YNFKEQ. The CDR3 DNA reads TGTGCCAGCAGCCAAGATGGGGGCACTGAAGCTTTCTTT. Translation gives CASSQDGGTEAFF.

The V call is TRBV4-3, the J call TRBJ2-3; 11 positions match TRBD2. Germline loops: CDR1 LGHNA, CDR2 YSLEER. The J segment lost 6 bases and the V segment lost 6 bases, leaving 14 bases of the junction unmatched. The CDR3 spans 17 residues. CDR3 in amino acids: CASRPQVGLAGGDTQYF. The CDR3 nucleotides are TGCGCCAGCAGGCCTCAAGTGGGCTTAGCGGGGGGGGATACGCAGTATTTT.

The gene calls are TRBV4-1 and TRBJ1-4; D is unclear. The V end lost 1 base, the J end lost 4 bases, and 13 bases lay between the germline ends. This CDR3 region has 16 residues. The germline gives CDR1 MGHRA, CDR2 YSYEKL. CDR3 in amino acids: CASSQGFVHHNEKLFF. The CDR3 nucleotides read TGCGCCAGCAGCCAAGGGTTCGTGCATCATAATGAAAAACTGTTTTTT.

The chain recombines TRBV27 with TRBJ2-1; TRBD1 matches 10 bases. Germline V gene data show CDR1 as MNHEY and CDR2 as SMNVEV (reference sequence). Germline trimming cut 8 bases from V and 8 bases from J; bases unmatched to any gene: 12. This CDR3 contains 15 residues. In DNA, the CDR3 is TGTGCCAGCCCACCCGGACAGGGGGATTATCATGAGCAGTTCTTC. Residues: CASPPGQGDYHEQFF.

This clone appeared a single time. The chain is built from TRBV10-2 and TRBJ2-5, with TRBD1 as a possible D gene (5 bases). Trimming stripped 2 bases from V and 3 bases from J, with 13 bases between. Germline loops: CDR1 WSHSY, CDR2 SAAADI. The CDR3 runs 15 residues. The CDR3, as DNA: TGCGCCAGCAGTGAGGACTGGTGGGGCAAAGAGACCCAGTACTTC. Its translation: CASSEDWWGKETQYF.

V usage is TRBV15 and J usage is TRBJ2-7; D is tentatively TRBD1 or TRBD2 (5 bases each). Germline CDR1 is LNHNV and CDR2 is YYDKDF (reference sequence). The germline V and J ends were trimmed by 0 bases and 3 bases, with 18 bases remaining between them. The CDR3 extends over 17 amino acids. Here the CDR3 reads CATSRDQVGTSGYEQYF. In nucleotides, the CDR3 is TGTGCCACCAGCAGAGATCAGGTAGGGACGTCCGGCTACGAGCAGTACTTC. Combining the CDR3 with reference TRBV15 and TRBJ2-7 gives the whole variable domain DAMVIQNPRYQVTQFGKPVTLSCSQTLNHNVMYWYQQKSSQAPKLLFHYYDKDFNNEADTPDNFQSRRPNTSFCFLDIRSPGLGDTAMYLCATSRDQVGTSGYEQYFGPGTRLTVT.

The rearrangement uses TRBV5-4 and TRBJ2-2; 10 bases line up with TRBD1. Germline CDR1 reads SGHNT; CDR2 reads YYREEE (reference sequence). The CDR3 runs 16 residues. The J segment lost 3 bases and the V segment lost 3 bases, leaving 5 bases of the junction unmatched. The CDR3: CASSSPGQGYTGELFF. The CDR3 region has the DNA TGTGCCAGCAGCTCACCGGGACAGGGGTACACCGGGGAGCTGTTTTTT.